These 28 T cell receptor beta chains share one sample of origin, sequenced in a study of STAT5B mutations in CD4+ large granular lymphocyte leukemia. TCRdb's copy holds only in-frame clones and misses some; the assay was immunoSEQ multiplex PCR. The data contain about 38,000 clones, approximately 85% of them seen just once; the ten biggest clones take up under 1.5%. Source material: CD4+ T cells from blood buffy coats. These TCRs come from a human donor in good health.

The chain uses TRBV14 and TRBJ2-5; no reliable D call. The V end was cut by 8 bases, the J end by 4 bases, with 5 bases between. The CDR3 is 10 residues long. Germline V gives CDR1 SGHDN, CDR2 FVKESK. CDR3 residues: CASGGETQYF. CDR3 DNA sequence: TGTGCCAGCGGTGGAGAGACCCAGTACTTC.

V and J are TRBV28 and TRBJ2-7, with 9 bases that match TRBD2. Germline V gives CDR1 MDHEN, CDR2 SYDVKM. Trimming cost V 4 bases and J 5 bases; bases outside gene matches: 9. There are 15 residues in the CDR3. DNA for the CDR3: TGTGCCAGCAGTTCATTTAGCGGGAGTGTCGACGAGCAGTACTTC. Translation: CASSSFSGSVDEQYF.

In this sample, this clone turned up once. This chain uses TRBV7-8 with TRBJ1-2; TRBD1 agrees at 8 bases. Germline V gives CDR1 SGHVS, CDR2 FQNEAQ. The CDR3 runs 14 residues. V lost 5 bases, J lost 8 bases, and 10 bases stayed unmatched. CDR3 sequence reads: CASSGDRGAGGYTF. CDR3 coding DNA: TGTGCCAGCAGCGGAGACAGGGGCGCTGGCGGCTACACCTTC.

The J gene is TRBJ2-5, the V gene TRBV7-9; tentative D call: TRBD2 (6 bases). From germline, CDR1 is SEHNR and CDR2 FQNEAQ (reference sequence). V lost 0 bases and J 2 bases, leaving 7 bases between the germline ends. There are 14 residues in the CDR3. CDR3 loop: CASSLAGTQETQYF. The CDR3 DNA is TGTGCCAGCAGCTTAGCTGGGACTCAAGAGACCCAGTACTTC.

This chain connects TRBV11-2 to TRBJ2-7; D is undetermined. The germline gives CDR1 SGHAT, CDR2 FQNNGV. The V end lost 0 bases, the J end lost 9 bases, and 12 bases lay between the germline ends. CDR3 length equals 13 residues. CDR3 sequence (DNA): TGTGCCAGCAGCTTAGATCGGAGCACTCGGCAGTACTTC. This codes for CASSLDRSTRQYF.

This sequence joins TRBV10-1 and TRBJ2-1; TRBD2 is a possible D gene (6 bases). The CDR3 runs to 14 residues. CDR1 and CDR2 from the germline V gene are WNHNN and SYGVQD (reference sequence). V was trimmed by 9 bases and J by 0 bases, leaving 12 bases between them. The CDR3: CASSDGSSYNEQFF. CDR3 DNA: TGCGCCAGTTCCGACGGGAGCTCCTACAATGAGCAGTTCTTC.

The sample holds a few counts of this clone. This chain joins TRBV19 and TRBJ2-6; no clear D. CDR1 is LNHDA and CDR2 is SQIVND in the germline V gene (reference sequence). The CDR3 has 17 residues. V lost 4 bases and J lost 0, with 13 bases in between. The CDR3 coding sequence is TGTGCCAGTAGTACTATCTCGAGGAGCTCTGGGGCCAACGTCCTGACTTTC. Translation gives CASSTISRSSGANVLTF.

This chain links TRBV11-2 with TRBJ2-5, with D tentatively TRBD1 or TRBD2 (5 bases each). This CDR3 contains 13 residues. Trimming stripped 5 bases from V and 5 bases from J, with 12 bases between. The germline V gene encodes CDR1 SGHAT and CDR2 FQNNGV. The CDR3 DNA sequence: TGTGCCAGCAGCCCGGGTTGGGGGGAGACCCAGTACTTC. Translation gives CASSPGWGETQYF.

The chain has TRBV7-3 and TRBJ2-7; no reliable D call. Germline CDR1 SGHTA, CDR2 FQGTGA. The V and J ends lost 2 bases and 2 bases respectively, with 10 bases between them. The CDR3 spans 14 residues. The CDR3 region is CASSLYLNPYEQYF. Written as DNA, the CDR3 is TGTGCCAGCAGCTTATACCTGAATCCCTACGAGCAGTACTTC. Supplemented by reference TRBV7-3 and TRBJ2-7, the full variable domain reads GAGVSQTPSNKVTEKGKYVELRCDPISGHTALYWYRQSLGQGPEFLIYFQGTGAADDSGLPNDRFFAVRPEGSVSTLKIQRTERGDSAVYLCASSLYLNPYEQYFGPGTRLTVT.

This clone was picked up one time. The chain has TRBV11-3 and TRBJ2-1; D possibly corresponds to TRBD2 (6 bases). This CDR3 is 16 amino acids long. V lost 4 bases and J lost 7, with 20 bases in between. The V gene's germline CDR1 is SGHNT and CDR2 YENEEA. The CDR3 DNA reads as TGTGCCAGCAGCTCCCTTCGGGGGAAAAGACGTAATGAGCAGTTCTTC. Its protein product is CASSSLRGKRRNEQFF.

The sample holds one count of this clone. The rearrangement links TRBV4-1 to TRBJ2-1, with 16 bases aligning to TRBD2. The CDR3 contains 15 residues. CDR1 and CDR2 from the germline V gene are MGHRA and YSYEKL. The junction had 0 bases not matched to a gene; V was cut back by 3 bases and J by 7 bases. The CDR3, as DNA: TGCGCCAGCAGCCAGGGACTAGCGGGAGGGAATGAGCAGTTCTTC. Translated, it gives CASSQGLAGGNEQFF.

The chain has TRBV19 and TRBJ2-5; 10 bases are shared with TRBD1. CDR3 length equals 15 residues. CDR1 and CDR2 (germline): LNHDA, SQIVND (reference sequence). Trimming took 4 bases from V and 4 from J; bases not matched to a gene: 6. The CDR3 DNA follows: TGTGCCAGTAGTACGGGACAGGGGATTAGAGAGACCCAGTACTTC. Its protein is CASSTGQGIRETQYF.

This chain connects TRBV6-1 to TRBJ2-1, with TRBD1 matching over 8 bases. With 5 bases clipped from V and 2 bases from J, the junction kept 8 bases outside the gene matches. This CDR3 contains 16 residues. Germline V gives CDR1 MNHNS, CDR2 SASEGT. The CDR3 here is CASSQGWGQAYNEQFF. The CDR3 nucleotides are TGTGCCAGCAGTCAAGGTTGGGGACAGGCCTACAATGAGCAGTTCTTC.

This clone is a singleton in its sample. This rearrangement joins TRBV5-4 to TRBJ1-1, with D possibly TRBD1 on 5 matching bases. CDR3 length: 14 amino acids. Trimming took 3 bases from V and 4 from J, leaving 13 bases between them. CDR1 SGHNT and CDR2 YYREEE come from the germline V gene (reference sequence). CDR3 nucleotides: TGTGCCAGCAGCTCCACGGGGGGGGTCACTGAAGCTTTCTTT. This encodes CASSSTGGVTEAFF.

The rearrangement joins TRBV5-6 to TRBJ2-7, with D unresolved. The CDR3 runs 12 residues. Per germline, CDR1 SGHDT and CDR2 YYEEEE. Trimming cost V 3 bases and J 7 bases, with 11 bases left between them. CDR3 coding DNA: TGTGCCAGCAGCTACTTAGGGTGGGAGCAGTACTTC. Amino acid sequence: CASSYLGWEQYF.

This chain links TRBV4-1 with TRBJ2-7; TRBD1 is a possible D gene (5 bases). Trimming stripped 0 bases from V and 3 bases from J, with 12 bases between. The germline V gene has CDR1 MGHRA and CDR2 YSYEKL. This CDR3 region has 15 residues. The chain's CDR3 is CASSQEIVQVYEQYF. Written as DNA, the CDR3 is TGCGCCAGCAGCCAAGAGATCGTACAGGTCTACGAGCAGTACTTC.

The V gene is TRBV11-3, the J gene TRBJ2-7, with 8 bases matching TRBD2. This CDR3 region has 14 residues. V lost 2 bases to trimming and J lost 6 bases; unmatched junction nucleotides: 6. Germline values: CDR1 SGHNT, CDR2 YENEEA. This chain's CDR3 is CASSLQAGAVEQYF. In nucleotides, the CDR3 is TGTGCCAGCAGCTTACAAGCGGGAGCAGTCGAGCAGTACTTC.

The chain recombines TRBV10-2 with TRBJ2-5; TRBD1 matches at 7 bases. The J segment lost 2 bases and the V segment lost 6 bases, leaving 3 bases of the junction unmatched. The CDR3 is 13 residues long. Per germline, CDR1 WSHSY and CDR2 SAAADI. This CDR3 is CASRTGQQETQYF. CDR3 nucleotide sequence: TGCGCCAGCAGGACGGGACAGCAAGAGACCCAGTACTTC.

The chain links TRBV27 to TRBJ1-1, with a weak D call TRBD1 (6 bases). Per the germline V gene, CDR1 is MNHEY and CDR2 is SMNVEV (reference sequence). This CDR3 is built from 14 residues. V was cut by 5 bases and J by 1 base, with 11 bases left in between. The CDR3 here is CASSPRTANTEAFF. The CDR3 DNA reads TGTGCCAGCAGTCCACGGACAGCGAACACTGAAGCTTTCTTT.

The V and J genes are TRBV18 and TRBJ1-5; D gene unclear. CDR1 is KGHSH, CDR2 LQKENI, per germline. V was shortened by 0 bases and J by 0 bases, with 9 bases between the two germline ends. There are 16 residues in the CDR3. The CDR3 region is CASSPPGRDSNQPQHF. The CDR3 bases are TGTGCCAGCTCACCACCGGGGAGGGATAGCAATCAGCCCCAGCATTTT.

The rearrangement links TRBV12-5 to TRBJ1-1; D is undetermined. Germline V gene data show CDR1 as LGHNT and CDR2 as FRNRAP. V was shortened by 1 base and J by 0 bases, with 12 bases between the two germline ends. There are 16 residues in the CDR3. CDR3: CASGLARTAMNTEAFF. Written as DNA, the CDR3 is TGTGCTAGTGGTTTGGCTCGGACTGCCATGAACACTGAAGCTTTCTTT.

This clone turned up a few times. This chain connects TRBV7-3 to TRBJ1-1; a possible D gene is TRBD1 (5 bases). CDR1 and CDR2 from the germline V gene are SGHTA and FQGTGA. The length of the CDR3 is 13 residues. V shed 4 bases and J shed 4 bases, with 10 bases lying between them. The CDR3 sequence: CASSSQGSTEAFF. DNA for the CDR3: TGTGCCAGCAGCTCCCAGGGTAGCACTGAAGCTTTCTTT.

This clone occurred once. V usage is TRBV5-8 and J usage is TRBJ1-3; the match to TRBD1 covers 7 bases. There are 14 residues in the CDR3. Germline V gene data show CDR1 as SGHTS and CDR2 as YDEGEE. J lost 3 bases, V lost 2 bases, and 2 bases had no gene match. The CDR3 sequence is CASSLTGDGNTIYF. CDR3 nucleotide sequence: TGTGCCAGCAGCTTAACAGGGGATGGAAACACCATATATTTT.

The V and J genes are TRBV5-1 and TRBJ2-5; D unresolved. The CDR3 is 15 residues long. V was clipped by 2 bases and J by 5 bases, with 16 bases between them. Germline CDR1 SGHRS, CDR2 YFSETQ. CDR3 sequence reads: CASSFNPPQTETQYF. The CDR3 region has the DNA TGCGCCAGCAGCTTTAATCCACCCCAGACTGAGACCCAGTACTTC. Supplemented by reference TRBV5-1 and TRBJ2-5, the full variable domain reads KAGVTQTPRYLIKTRGQQVTLSCSPISGHRSVSWYQQTPGQGLQFLFEYFSETQRNKGNFPGRFSGRQFSNSRSEMNVSTLELGDSALYLCASSFNPPQTETQYFGPGTRLLVL.

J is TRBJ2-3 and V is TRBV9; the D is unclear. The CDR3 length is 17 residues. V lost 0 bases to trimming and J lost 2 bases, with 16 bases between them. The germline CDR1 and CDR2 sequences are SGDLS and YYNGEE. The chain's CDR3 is CASSVGSRTLSTDTQYF. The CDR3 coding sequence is TGTGCCAGCAGCGTAGGTTCGCGCACCCTCTCCACAGATACGCAGTATTTT.

DNA for the CDR3: TGTGCCAGCACCCTGGGGGGACTAGCGGGAGGCGATACGCAGTATTTT. It yields the protein CASTLGGLAGGDTQYF. This chain joins TRBV28 and TRBJ2-3, with 15 bases identical to TRBD2. Germline V gives CDR1 MDHEN, CDR2 SYDVKM. The CDR3 extends over 16 amino acids. Trimming removed 7 bases from V and 6 bases from J; junction bases left unmatched: 8.

This CDR3 reads CASSPPLGEQYF. The CDR3 bases are TGTGCCAGCAGCCCCCCCCTGGGCGAGCAGTACTTC. The gene calls are TRBV11-2 and TRBJ2-7, with D unclear. Germline CDR1 reads SGHAT; CDR2 reads FQNNGV. V was cut by 5 bases and J by 6 bases, with 11 bases left in between. This CDR3 is 12 amino acids long.

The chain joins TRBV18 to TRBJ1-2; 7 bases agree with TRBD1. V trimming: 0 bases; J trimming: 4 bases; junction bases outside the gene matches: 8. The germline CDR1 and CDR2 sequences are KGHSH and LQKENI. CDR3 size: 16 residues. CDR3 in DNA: TGTGCCAGCTCACCACCCGGGTCAGGGGGTGTCTATGGCTACACCTTC. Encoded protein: CASSPPGSGGVYGYTF.